Following are 20 T cell receptor beta chains from one sample sequenced in a study of blood T cell repertoires in COVID-19. Sequencing was performed with immunoSEQ multiplex PCR; in TCRdb, only in-frame clones are kept and a portion is missing. The table has more than 150,000 clones, approximately 84% seen once. The sample consisted of peripheral blood. The receptors stem from a human donor in a cohort sampled during active COVID-19.

The J gene is TRBJ2-7, the V gene TRBV10-3; 8 bases agree with TRBD1. The germline V gene encodes CDR1 ENHRY and CDR2 SYGVKD. V shed 6 bases and J 2 bases; nucleotides not matched to a gene: 6. CDR3 length: 14 amino acids. CDR3 in DNA: TGTGCCATCAGCGGGGACAGGCTAACCTACGAGCAGTACTTC. Its protein is CAISGDRLTYEQYF.

This clone appeared a few times. The chain is built from TRBV2 and TRBJ1-4; the D gene is possibly TRBD1 (5 bases). CDR3 length: 15 residues. The germline V gene encodes CDR1 SNHLY and CDR2 FYNNEI. Trimming shortened V by 8 bases and J by 4 bases, and 17 bases separated the two germline ends. The CDR3 coding sequence is TGTGCCAGCGGCGGGAGGGGTCAGCGTAATGAAAAACTGTTTTTT. Its protein is CASGGRGQRNEKLFF.

The chain recombines TRBV18 with TRBJ2-5; 7 nucleotides line up with TRBD1. CDR1 and CDR2 (germline): KGHSH, LQKENI. Losses at the gene ends were 6 bases for V and 5 bases for J; bases not matched to a gene: 9. CDR3 length: 14 amino acids. The chain's CDR3 is CASSHRGREETQYF. The CDR3 coding sequence is TGTGCCAGCTCTCACAGGGGAAGAGAGGAGACCCAGTACTTC. Based on the CDR3 plus reference TRBV18 and TRBJ2-5, the full variable domain is NAGVMQNPRHLVRRRGQEARLRCSPMKGHSHVYWYRQLPEEGLKFMVYLQKENIIDESGMPKERFSAEFPKEGPSILRIQQVVRGDSAAYFCASSHRGREETQYFGPGTRLLVL.

The chain is built from TRBV4-2 and TRBJ1-2; 10 bases align to TRBD1. Looked up from germline, CDR1 is LGHNA and CDR2 is YNFKEQ. Trimming at V came to 3 bases and at J to 7 bases, leaving 5 bases not matched to a gene. The CDR3 covers 14 residues. The chain's CDR3 is CASSQNDRGPGYTF. In DNA form, the CDR3 reads TGTGCCAGCAGCCAGAACGACAGGGGGCCTGGCTACACCTTC.

V is TRBV5-6 and J is TRBJ2-7, with 8 bases aligning to TRBD1. Germline lookup yields CDR1 SGHDT and CDR2 YYEEEE. After removal of 4 bases from V and 3 bases from J, the junction contained 12 bases not matched to a gene. The CDR3 has 16 amino acids. The CDR3 DNA follows: TGTGCCAGCAGCCTGTCGATTGGACAGGGTTACTACGAGCAGTACTTC. Amino acid sequence: CASSLSIGQGYYEQYF. Complete variable domain (other parts from reference TRBV5-6 and TRBJ2-7): DAGVTQSPTHLIKTRGQQVTLRCSPKSGHDTVSWYQQALGQGPQFIFQYYEEEERQRGNFPDRFSGHQFPNYSSELNVNALLLGDSALYLCASSLSIGQGYYEQYFGPGTRLTVT.

The V gene is TRBV3-1 (or the pseudogene TRBV3-2), the J gene TRBJ2-1; D might be TRBD1 (6 bases). Germline V lookup: CDR1 LGHDT, CDR2 YNNKEL (reference sequence). V lost 3 bases and J 10 bases, leaving 19 bases between the germline ends. The CDR3 consists of 15 residues. DNA for the CDR3: TGTGCCAGCAGCCAGGACCGGACTCCAAGGGGGGAGCAGTTCTTC. Amino acids: CASSQDRTPRGEQFF.

This clone was detected once. The chain joins TRBV3-1 (or the pseudogene TRBV3-2) to TRBJ1-6; D not certain. This CDR3 is 16 amino acids long. The germline V and J ends were trimmed by 0 bases and 4 bases, with 10 bases remaining between them. In germline, CDR1 is LGHDT, CDR2 YNNKEL (reference sequence). In nucleotides, the CDR3 is TGTGCCAGCAGCCAAGATTGGGAGACTTATAATTCACCCCTCCACTTT. Translating it yields CASSQDWETYNSPLHF.

The chain couples TRBV27 to TRBJ1-5; 9 bases align to TRBD1. Germline V gives CDR1 MNHEY, CDR2 SMNVEV (reference sequence). This CDR3 region has 14 residues. The trim removed 3 bases at V and 7 bases at J, leaving 4 bases unmatched. The CDR3 coding sequence is TGTGCCAGCAGTTTTACAGGGGGCGGGCAGCCCCAGCATTTT. Its translation: CASSFTGGGQPQHF.

Details on this clone: At one end, the junction sequence differs from germline, possibly due to a read error. The chain recombines TRBV7-7 with TRBJ2-2, with a weak D call TRBD1 (5 bases). Germline V CDR1 and CDR2: SSHAT, FNYEAQ (reference sequence). This CDR3 contains 13 residues. The CDR3 DNA follows: TGTGCTAGCAGCTTGAGCAGGGACGGGGAGCTGTTTTTT. It is translated as CASSLSRDGELFF.

This clone has just a few counts. This rearrangement joins TRBV19 to TRBJ1-5, with D perhaps matching TRBD1 (6 bases). The germline V and J ends were trimmed by 3 bases and 7 bases, with 10 bases remaining between them. The length of the CDR3 is 13 residues. From germline, CDR1 is LNHDA and CDR2 SQIVND (reference sequence). This chain's CDR3 is CASSIQGRQPQHF. Written as DNA, the CDR3 is TGTGCCAGTAGTATCCAGGGGCGGCAGCCCCAGCATTTT. Combining the CDR3 with reference TRBV19 and TRBJ1-5 gives the whole variable domain DGGITQSPKYLFRKEGQNVTLSCEQNLNHDAMYWYRQDPGQGLRLIYYSQIVNDFQKGDIAEGYSVSREKKESFPLTVTSAQKNPTAFYLCASSIQGRQPQHFGDGTRLSIL.

The chain links TRBV2 to TRBJ2-2, with 7 bases fitting TRBD1. The CDR3 is 16 amino acids. CDR1 and CDR2 (germline): SNHLY, FYNNEI. V gave up 4 bases and J gave up 1 base; unmatched junction bases: 6. The CDR3 reads CASSAPGQRNTGELFF. The CDR3 DNA is TGTGCCAGCAGTGCCCCGGGACAGCGGAACACCGGGGAGCTGTTTTTT.

This clone was seen a handful of times. The rearrangement links TRBV19 to TRBJ2-1; D gene unclear. This CDR3 is built from 15 residues. The V gene's germline CDR1 is LNHDA and CDR2 SQIVND (reference sequence). The V gene lost 5 bases and the J gene lost 2 bases, with 13 bases spanning the gap. The CDR3 sequence is CASSRSGPAYNEQFF. The CDR3 DNA is TGTGCCAGTAGTCGTTCGGGTCCCGCCTACAATGAGCAGTTCTTC.

DNA of the CDR3: TGCAGCGCAGGGGGCGCCACAGCTTTCTTT. Protein: CSAGGATAFF. The rearrangement joins TRBV29-1 to TRBJ1-1; 8 bases map to TRBD1. This CDR3 comprises 10 residues. The germline V gene encodes CDR1 SQVTM and CDR2 ANQGSEA. Trimming removed 7 bases from V and 10 bases from J; junction bases left unmatched: 5.

The rearrangement uses TRBV6-5 and TRBJ2-2, with a weak D call TRBD1 (6 bases). The germline V gene encodes CDR1 MNHEY and CDR2 SVGAGI. Trimming took off 8 bases at V and 6 bases at J, with 10 bases between the two ends. The CDR3 is 12 amino acids. The CDR3 sequence is CASFQGSGELFF. DNA of the CDR3: TGTGCCAGCTTCCAGGGGTCCGGGGAGCTGTTTTTT.

As to this clone: Other DNA sequences in the same sample also yield this CDR3. The J gene is TRBJ2-1, the V gene TRBV7-3; tentative D call: TRBD2 (5 bases). This CDR3 region has 17 residues. Trimming shortened V by 4 bases and J by 0 bases, and 16 bases separated the two germline ends. Germline V gene data show CDR1 as SGHTA and CDR2 as FQGTGA. The CDR3: CASSSSGLVSSYNEQFF. CDR3 DNA sequence: TGTGCCAGCAGCTCCTCCGGACTGGTGAGCTCCTACAATGAGCAGTTCTTC. Supplemented by reference TRBV7-3 and TRBJ2-1, the full variable domain reads GAGVSQTPSNKVTEKGKYVELRCDPISGHTALYWYRQSLGQGPEFLIYFQGTGAADDSGLPNDRFFAVRPEGSVSTLKIQRTERGDSAVYLCASSSSGLVSSYNEQFFGPGTRLTVL.

The chain has TRBV6-5 and TRBJ1-4; D is ambiguous. V gave up 0 bases and J gave up 1 base, with 9 bases separating them. Germline CDR1 MNHEY, CDR2 SVGAGI. The CDR3 is 16 amino acids. CDR3 loop: CASSYSFAGTNEKLFF. The CDR3 bases are TGTGCCAGCAGTTACTCGTTTGCAGGAACTAATGAAAAACTGTTTTTT.

This chain uses TRBV5-1 with TRBJ1-4; no reliable D call. CDR1 is SGHRS and CDR2 is YFSETQ in the germline V gene. There are 15 residues in the CDR3. V lost 0 bases, J lost 7 bases, and 13 bases lay in between. CDR3: CASSLVLNAGEKLFF. DNA for the CDR3: TGCGCCAGCAGCTTGGTCCTTAATGCGGGTGAAAAACTGTTTTTT.

The V and J genes are TRBV11-2 and TRBJ2-7; 8 bases map to TRBD2. Germline loops: CDR1 SGHAT, CDR2 FQNNGV. With V trimmed by 1 base and J by 5 bases, 7 bases remained unmatched. CDR3 length: 15 amino acids. The DNA of the CDR3 is TGTGCCAGCAGCTTAGTTGGCGGGACTAGAAACGAGCAGTACTTC. Its translation: CASSLVGGTRNEQYF.

The chain carries TRBV27 and TRBJ1-1; 8 bases are shared with TRBD1. Germline CDR1 reads MNHEY; CDR2 reads SMNVEV (reference sequence). CDR3 length equals 15 residues. Trimming removed 2 bases from V and 4 bases from J; junction bases left unmatched: 6. The CDR3 DNA sequence: TGTGCCAGCAGTTTAATCGGCGACAGGGGCACTGAAGCTTTCTTT. Translation gives CASSLIGDRGTEAFF.

The rearrangement joins TRBV5-8 to TRBJ2-1; TRBD1 aligns across 7 bases. The CDR3 is 16 residues long. V dropped 3 bases and J dropped 3; count of bases not matched to a gene: 9. Looked up from germline, CDR1 is SGHTS and CDR2 is YDEGEE. The CDR3 spells CASSSPKTGYYNEQFF. CDR3 in DNA: TGTGCCAGCAGCTCCCCGAAGACAGGGTACTACAATGAGCAGTTCTTC.